The sequence of this TCR beta chain was determined in a study of T cell responses to AZD1222 COVID-19 vaccine. CDR1 and CDR2 from the germline V gene are LNHDA and SQIVND (reference sequence). The V and J ends lost 7 bases and 1 base respectively, with 10 bases between them. The CDR3 loop spans 13 amino acids. Note on this clone: Its antigen is not known.

Study outcomes and limitations: Donors were largely white British and mainly female; clonal diversity was possibly underestimated.

Measured with immunoSEQ multiplex PCR; TCRdb has only the in-frame clones, and not every one. This repertoire shows 150,000 to 200,000 clones, about 92% found once; its top ten account for roughly 10%. The receptor comes from an adult in good health. The J gene is TRBJ1-1, the V gene TRBV19; D gene unclear. The sequencing here drew on peripheral blood, taken on day 0 of AZD1222 vaccination. CDR3 sequence (DNA): TGTGCCAGTAAGGACCTATGGAACACTGAAGCTTTCTTT. Its protein product is CASKDLWNTEAFF. Using reference TRBV19 and TRBJ1-1 for the parts outside the CDR3, the full variable domain is DGGITQSPKYLFRKEGQNVTLSCEQNLNHDAMYWYRQDPGQGLRLIYYSQIVNDFQKGDIAEGYSVSREKKESFPLTVTSAQKNPTAFYLCASKDLWNTEAFFGQGTRLTVV.